This entry lists 7 T cell receptor beta chains sequenced from one sample in a study of shared clonotypes between healthy human individuals. Assay: immunoSEQ multiplex PCR; the TCRdb copy retains only in-frame clones and omits some. The table records a few million clones, 85% to 95% of them present only once. What was sequenced was naive CD4+ T cells sorted from blood. Subset denoted: CD45RA+ positively selected. Every receptor here comes from a man between 18 and 35 years old in good health.

The chain carries TRBV9 and TRBJ1-6; the D gene is possibly TRBD1 (6 bases). V was pared by 0 bases and J by 9 bases, with 13 bases between. Germline CDR1 and CDR2: SGDLS and YYNGEE. This CDR3 comprises 15 residues. CDR3 DNA: TGTGCCAGCAGCGTAGGAGGAGGGGGTCCTTCACCCCTCCACTTT. It translates to CASSVGGGGPSPLHF.

This chain links TRBV6-1 with TRBJ2-2; possible D gene TRBD2, 5 bases. Germline values: CDR1 MNHNS, CDR2 SASEGT. This CDR3 is built from 14 residues. The V end lost 3 bases, the J end lost 6 bases, and 11 bases lay between the germline ends. CDR3 amino acids: CASSDIGEPGELFF. Here the CDR3 DNA reads TGTGCCAGCAGTGATATTGGGGAGCCCGGGGAGCTGTTTTTT.

J is TRBJ1-2 and V is TRBV30; D is unclear. The CDR3 contains 10 residues. Germline V gene lookup returns CDR1 GTSNPN and CDR2 SVGIG (reference sequence). V was shortened by 4 bases and J by 6 bases, with 6 bases between the two germline ends. DNA of the CDR3: TGTGCCTGGAACAGTCATGGCTACACCTTC. As protein: CAWNSHGYTF.

The V and J genes are TRBV10-3 and TRBJ2-3; the D gene is possibly TRBD2 (6 bases). The V and J ends lost 5 bases and 1 base respectively, with 7 bases between them. The CDR3 extends over 13 amino acids. CDR1 ENHRY and CDR2 SYGVKD come from the germline V gene. CDR3 in DNA: TGTGCCATCAGTCCTAGCGGCACAGATACGCAGTATTTT. It codes for CAISPSGTDTQYF.

This clone is a singleton in its sample. This sequence joins TRBV4-3 and TRBJ2-3, with 10 positions matching TRBD2. The CDR3 is 16 residues long. Germline V gene sequence: CDR1 LGHNA, CDR2 YSLEER. Trimming removed 0 bases from V and 3 bases from J; junction bases left unmatched: 3. DNA of the CDR3: TGCGCCAGCAGCCAAGATTCTAGCGGGAGTACAGATACGCAGTATTTT. It codes for CASSQDSSGSTDTQYF.

This chain joins TRBV10-3 and TRBJ2-3; no clear D gene. This CDR3 contains 16 residues. V was pared by 0 bases and J by 0 bases, with 10 bases between. Germline V CDR1 and CDR2: ENHRY, SYGVKD. CDR3 DNA sequence: TGTGCCATCAGTGAGTCGGCAGCCGCTAGCACAGATACGCAGTATTTT. Residues: CAISESAAASTDTQYF.

In its sample, this clone was seen once. The gene calls are TRBV18 and TRBJ2-3; maybe TRBD1 (6 bases). There are 14 residues in the CDR3. The germline V and J ends were trimmed by 4 bases and 4 bases, with 12 bases remaining between them. Germline lookup yields CDR1 KGHSH and CDR2 LQKENI. CDR3 bases: TGTGCCAGCTCACAAAACAGGGTTCCAGATACGCAGTATTTT. As protein: CASSQNRVPDTQYF.